Sequencing of this T cell receptor beta chain was carried out in a study of response to subunit inactivated influenza vaccine. Study findings and constraints: T cells newly recruited by each seasonal influenza vaccination are few, the authors suggested.

V lost 5 bases, J lost 6 bases, and 3 bases stayed unmatched. The germline CDR1 and CDR2 sequences are SGHAT and FQDESV (reference sequence). The CDR3 extends over 13 amino acids. This clonotype was detected a few times. Its antigen is not identified. Each CDR3 protein gets one entry after TCRdb re-called the RT-PCR reads with MiXCR. The table records about 610,000 distinct CDR3 sequences, less than 15% of them present only once. J is TRBJ2-1 and V is TRBV11-1; 8 nucleotides agree with TRBD2. The sequences come from PBMCs from blood, collected about 11 days after vaccination. This sequence was found in a man aged 50-60 years who received an inactivated influenza vaccine. The DNA for the CDR3 is TGTGCCAGCAGCAGGACTAGCCTCAATGAGCAGTTCTTC. Its translation is CASSRTSLNEQFF.